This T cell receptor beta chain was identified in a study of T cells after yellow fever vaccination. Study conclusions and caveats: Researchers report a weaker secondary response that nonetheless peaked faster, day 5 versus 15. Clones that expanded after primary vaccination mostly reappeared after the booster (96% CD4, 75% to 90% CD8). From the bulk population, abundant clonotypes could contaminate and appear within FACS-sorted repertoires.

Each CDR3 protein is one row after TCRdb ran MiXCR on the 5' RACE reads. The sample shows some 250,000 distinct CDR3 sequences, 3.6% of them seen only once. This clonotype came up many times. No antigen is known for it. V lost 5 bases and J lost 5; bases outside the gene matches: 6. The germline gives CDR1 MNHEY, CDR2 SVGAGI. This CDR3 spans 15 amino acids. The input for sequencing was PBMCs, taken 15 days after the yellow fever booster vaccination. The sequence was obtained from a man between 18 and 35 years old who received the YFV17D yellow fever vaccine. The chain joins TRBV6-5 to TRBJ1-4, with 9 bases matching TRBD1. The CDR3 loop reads CASSPTGGLNEKLFF. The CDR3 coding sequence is TGTGCCAGCAGTCCTACAGGGGGCTTGAATGAAAAACTGTTTTTT.